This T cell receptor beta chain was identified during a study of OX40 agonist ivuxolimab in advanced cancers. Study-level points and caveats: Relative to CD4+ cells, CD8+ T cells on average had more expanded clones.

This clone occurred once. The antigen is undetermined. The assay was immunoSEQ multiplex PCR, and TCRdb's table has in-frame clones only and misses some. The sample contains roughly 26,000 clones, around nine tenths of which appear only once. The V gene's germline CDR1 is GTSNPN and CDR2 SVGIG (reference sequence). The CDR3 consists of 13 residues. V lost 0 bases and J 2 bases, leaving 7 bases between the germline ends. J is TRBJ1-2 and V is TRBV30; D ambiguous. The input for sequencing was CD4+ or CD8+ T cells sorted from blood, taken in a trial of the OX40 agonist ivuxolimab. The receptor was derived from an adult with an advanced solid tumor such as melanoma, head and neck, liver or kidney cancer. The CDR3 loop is CAWSVGLNYGYTF. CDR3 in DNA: TGTGCCTGGAGTGTGGGATTGAACTATGGCTACACCTTC.